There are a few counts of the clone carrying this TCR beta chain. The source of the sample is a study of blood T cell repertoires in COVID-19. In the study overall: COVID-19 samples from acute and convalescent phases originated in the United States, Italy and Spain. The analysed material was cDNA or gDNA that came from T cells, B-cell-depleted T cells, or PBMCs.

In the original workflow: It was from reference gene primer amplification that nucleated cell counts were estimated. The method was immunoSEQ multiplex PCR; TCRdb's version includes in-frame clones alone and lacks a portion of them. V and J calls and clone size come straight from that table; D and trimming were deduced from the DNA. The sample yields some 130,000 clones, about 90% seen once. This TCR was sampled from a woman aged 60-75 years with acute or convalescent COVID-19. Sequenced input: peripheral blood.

The CDR3 nucleotides are TGCAGCGCCGGACATGAGAACACTGAAGCTTTCTTT. This codes for CSAGHENTEAFF. The chain is built from TRBV29-1 and TRBJ1-1; possibly TRBD1 for D (5 bases). The ends were cut back, 7 bases at V and 1 base at J, with 10 bases in the middle. This CDR3 is built from 12 residues. Germline CDR1 SQVTM, CDR2 ANQGSEA.